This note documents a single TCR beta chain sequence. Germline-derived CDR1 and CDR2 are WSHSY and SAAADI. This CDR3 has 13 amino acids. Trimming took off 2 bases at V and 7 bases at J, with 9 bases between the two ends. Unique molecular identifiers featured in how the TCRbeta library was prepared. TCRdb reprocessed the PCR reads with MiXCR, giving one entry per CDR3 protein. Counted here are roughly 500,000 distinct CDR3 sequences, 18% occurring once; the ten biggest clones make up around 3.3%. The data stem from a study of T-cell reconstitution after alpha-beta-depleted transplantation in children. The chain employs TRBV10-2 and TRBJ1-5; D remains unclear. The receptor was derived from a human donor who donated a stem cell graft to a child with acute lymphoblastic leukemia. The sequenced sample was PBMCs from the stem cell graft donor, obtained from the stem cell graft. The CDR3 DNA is TGCGCCAGCAGTGAGGTGCCACAACAGCCCCAGCATTTT. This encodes CASSEVPQQPQHF.